The clone carrying this T cell receptor (beta chain) was seen once. No antigen is known for it. Other DNA variants within this sample encode the same CDR3. The data were produced by immunoSEQ multiplex PCR, yet TCRdb's version contains in-frame clones alone and is incomplete. This sample carries about 62,000 clones, around 85% of them seen once, and the ten largest clones take around 3.8%. This entry comes from a study of OX40 agonist ivuxolimab in advanced cancers. Study summary: Ivuxolimab, an antibody that agonizes OX40 (CD134), was administered to the patients. Males comprised around four fifths of the group, whose mean age was approximately 62 years (range roughly 23 to 90).

Losses at the gene ends were 1 base for V and 2 bases for J; bases not matched to a gene: 3. The germline V gene encodes CDR1 SNHLY and CDR2 FYNNEI. The CDR3 loop spans 15 amino acids. Regarding the study as a whole: Near-lowest levels of clonal expansion characterized partial responders at 0.1-3.0 mg/kg. The study found that CD8+ T cells averaged more expanded clones than CD4+.

The chain uses TRBV2 and TRBJ2-7, with 9 nucleotides matching TRBD2. Here the sequenced sample was CD4+ or CD8+ T cells sorted from blood, taken in a trial of the OX40 agonist ivuxolimab. The source is an adult with an advanced solid tumor such as melanoma, head and neck, liver or kidney cancer. For the CDR3, the DNA is TGTGCCAGCAGTGAAGGGCTAGCGGGGACCTACGAGCAGTACTTC. Amino acid sequence: CASSEGLAGTYEQYF.